The entry below describes one T cell receptor (beta chain). Its antigen is not known. This sample's RNA came from whole unsorted tissue. Germline V lookup: CDR1 SGHAT, CDR2 FQNNGV. This CDR3 has 15 residues. Three rounds of nested PCR, following a modified ARM-PCR protocol, produced the TCRbeta library. TCRdb redid the calling of the multiplex PCR reads with MiXCR, one entry per CDR3 protein. The table shows around 70,000 distinct CDR3 sequences, with just under 60% occurring only once. This specimen comes from a study of tumor and adjacent non-tumor tissue in lung cancer. Study in general: There were around 11 adenocarcinoma, 2 squamous cell carcinoma and 1 small cell lung cancer cases. Each sample yielded 3.9 million or so productive TCRbeta reads on average.

Study-wide points: In normal lung, the top 100 clones were significantly more dominant than in tumor.

The sample taken for sequencing was lung tumor tissue. The clonotype comes from a man in his fifties or sixties with non-small cell lung cancer. This chain links TRBV11-2 with TRBJ2-1, with D possibly matching TRBD2 (7 bases). The CDR3 reads CVNSPSGGGGYGQFF. The CDR3 bases are TGTGTCAACAGCCCTTCTGGCGGGGGCGGTTATGGGCAGTTCTTC.